This entry describes one T cell receptor (beta chain). Its target is unknown. V dropped 5 bases and J dropped 3 bases, with 10 bases sitting between them. This CDR3 spans 13 amino acids. CDR1 MGHDK and CDR2 SYGVNS come from the germline V gene. The data derive from a study of beta chain features in type 1 diabetes. Study-level results: Patients with Type 1 diabetes showed moderately but significantly shorter TCRB CDR3s in all four CD4+ subsets. Using cDNA template may skew counts toward highly expressing activated cells.

Expressed TCRB transcripts got sequenced, as all isolated RNA was reverse transcribed. The data were produced by immunoSEQ multiplex PCR, yet TCRdb's version contains in-frame clones alone and is incomplete. The profile shows roughly 150,000 clones, around 10% of them singletons. The sample consisted of central memory CD4+ T cells from blood. The V call is TRBV25-1, the J call TRBJ1-1; D remains unclear. This receptor was taken from a man aged 18 to 29 in good health. This chain's CDR3 is CASSNARDTEAFF. Written as DNA, the CDR3 is TGTGCCAGCAGTAACGCCAGAGACACTGAAGCTTTCTTT.